Given below is one T cell receptor (beta chain) in context. Its target is not known. These data originate in a study of chemoradiotherapy in HPV16-positive cancers. Study-level results: During treatment, candidate HPV-specific clones and E7-related motifs expanded in tumor.

Produced via immunoSEQ multiplex PCR; TCRdb's table is partial and in-frame only. The repertoire holds 30,000 to 35,000 clones, with roughly nine tenths as singletons. Over chemoradiotherapy, repertoires were sampled more than once. The input for sequencing was blood, taken from a patient who underwent chemoradiotherapy. The source of this sequence is a human donor with HPV-associated anogenital cancer.

CDR3 residues: CASRSGTGAEAFF. CDR3 DNA sequence: TGTGCCAGCAGGTCGGGGACAGGCGCTGAAGCTTTCTTT. V usage is TRBV6-5 and J usage is TRBJ1-1, with 8 nucleotides matching TRBD1. The CDR3 is 13 residues long. Unmatched junction bases numbered 6, after V lost 6 bases and J lost 6 bases. CDR1 and CDR2 from the germline V gene are MNHEY and SVGAGI.